This TCR beta chain is drawn from a study of regulatory T cells in long-lasting Graves disease. The trim removed 2 bases at V and 2 bases at J, leaving 5 bases unmatched. CDR1 MNHNS and CDR2 SASEGT come from the germline V gene. The CDR3 consists of 15 residues. Time point given: newly diagnosed GD, antithyroid drugs for less than 3 months. Following extraction of RNA from PBMCs, that RNA was used to make the TCR library. Study conclusions and caveats: Shared public clonotypes totalled 2,741 in persistent patients, compared with roughly 970 in new patients.

Relying on iRepertoire HTBI primers and Arm-PCR of CDR3 regions, the team built TCR beta libraries. MiXCR, applied by TCRdb to the multiplex PCR reads, yields one record per CDR3 protein. The profile shows 400,000 to 450,000 distinct CDR3 sequences, about 16% of them singletons. This clonotype was picked up many times. The antigen remains undetermined. These data also formed part of another study, on T cells in Graves' hyperthyroidism and ophthalmopathy.

The rearrangement uses TRBV6-1 and TRBJ2-7, with 8 bases fitting TRBD1. The specimen comprised peripheral blood mononuclear cells (PBMCs), sampled at new diagnosis, from a patient treated with antithyroid drugs. This clonotype was obtained from a young woman with Graves disease. The chain's CDR3 is CASSETPGQAYEQYF. CDR3 nucleotides: TGTGCCAGCAGTGAAACTCCGGGACAGGCCTACGAGCAGTACTTC.